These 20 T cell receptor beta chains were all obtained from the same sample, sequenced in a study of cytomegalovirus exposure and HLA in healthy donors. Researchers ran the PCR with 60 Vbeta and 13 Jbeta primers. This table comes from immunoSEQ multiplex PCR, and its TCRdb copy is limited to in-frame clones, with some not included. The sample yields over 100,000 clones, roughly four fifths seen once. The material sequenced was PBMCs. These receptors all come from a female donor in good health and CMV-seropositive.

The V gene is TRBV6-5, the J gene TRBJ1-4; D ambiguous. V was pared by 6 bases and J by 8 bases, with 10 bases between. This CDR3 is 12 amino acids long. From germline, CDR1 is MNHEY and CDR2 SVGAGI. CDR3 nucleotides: TGTGCCAGCAGAGGCGGGGAAGAAAAACTGTTTTTT. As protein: CASRGGEEKLFF.

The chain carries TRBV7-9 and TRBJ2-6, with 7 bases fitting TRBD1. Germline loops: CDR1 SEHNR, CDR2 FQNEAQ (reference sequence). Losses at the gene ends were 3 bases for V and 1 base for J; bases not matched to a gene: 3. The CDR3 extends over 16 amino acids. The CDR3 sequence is CASSLGRGSGANVLTF. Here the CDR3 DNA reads TGTGCCAGCAGCTTGGGCAGGGGGTCTGGGGCCAACGTCCTGACTTTC.

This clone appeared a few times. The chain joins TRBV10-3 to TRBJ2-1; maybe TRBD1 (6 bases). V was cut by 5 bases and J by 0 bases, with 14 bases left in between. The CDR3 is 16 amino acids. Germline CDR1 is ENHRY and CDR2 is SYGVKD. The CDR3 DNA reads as TGTGCCATCAGTCGGAGTGGGGGCAGCTCCTACAATGAGCAGTTCTTC. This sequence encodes CAISRSGGSSYNEQFF.

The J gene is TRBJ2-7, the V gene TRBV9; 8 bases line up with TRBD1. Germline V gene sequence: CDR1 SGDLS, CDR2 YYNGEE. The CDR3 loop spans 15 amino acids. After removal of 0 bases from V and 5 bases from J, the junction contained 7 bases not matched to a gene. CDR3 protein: CASSVGTGFVNEQYF. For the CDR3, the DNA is TGTGCCAGCAGCGTAGGGACAGGGTTTGTTAACGAGCAGTACTTC.

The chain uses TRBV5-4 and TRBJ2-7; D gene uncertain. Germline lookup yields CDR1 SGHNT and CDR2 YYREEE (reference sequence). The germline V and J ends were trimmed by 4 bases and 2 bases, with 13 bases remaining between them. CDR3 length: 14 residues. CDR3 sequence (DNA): TGTGCCAGCAGCCGTTTCCAGGAAACCTACGAGCAGTACTTC. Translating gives CASSRFQETYEQYF.

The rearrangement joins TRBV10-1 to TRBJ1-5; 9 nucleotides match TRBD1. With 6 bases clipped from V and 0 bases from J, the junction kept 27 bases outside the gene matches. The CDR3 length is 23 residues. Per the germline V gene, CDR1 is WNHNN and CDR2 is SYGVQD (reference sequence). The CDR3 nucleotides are TGCGCCAGCAGAGTGGGAACCGGGACAGGGATTGTAGCAGGAGAAGGTAGCAATCAGCCCCAGCATTTT. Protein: CASRVGTGTGIVAGEGSNQPQHF.

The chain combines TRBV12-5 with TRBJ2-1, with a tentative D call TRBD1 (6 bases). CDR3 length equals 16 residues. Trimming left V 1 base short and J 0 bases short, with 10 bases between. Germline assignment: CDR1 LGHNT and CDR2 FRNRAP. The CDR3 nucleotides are TGTGCTAGTGGTTTGGGAGGGACAAGCTCCTACAATGAGCAGTTCTTC. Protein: CASGLGGTSSYNEQFF. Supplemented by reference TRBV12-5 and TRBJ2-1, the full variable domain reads DARVTQTPRHKVTEMGQEVTMRCQPILGHNTVFWYRQTMMQGLELLAYFRNRAPLDDSGMPKDRFSAEMPDATLATLKIQPSEPRDSAVYFCASGLGGTSSYNEQFFGPGTRLTVL.

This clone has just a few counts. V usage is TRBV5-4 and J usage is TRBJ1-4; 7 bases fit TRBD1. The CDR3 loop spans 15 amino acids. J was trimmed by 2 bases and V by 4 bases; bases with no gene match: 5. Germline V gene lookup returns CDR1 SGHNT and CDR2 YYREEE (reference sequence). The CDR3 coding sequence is TGTGCCAGCAGCATCGGACAGGCGACTAATGAAAAACTGTTTTTT. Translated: CASSIGQATNEKLFF.

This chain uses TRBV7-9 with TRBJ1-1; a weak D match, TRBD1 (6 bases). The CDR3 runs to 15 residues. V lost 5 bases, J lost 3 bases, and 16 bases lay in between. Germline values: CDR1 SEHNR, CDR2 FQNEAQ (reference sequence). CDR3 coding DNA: TGTGCCAGCAGCCCTCTTGGAGGGGGGGACACTGAAGCTTTCTTT. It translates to CASSPLGGGDTEAFF.

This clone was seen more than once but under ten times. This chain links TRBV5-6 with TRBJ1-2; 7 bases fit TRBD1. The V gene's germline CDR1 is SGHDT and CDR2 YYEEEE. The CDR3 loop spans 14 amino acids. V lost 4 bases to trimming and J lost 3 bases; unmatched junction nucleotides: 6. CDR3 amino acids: CASSLRQGHYGYTF. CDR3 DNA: TGTGCCAGCAGCCTCCGACAGGGTCACTATGGCTACACCTTC.

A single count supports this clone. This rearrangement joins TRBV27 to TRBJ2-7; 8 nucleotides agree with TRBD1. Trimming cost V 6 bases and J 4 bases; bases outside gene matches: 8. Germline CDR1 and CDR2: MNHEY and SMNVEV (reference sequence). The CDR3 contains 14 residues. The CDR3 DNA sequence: TGTGCCAGCAGGTGGACAGGGCTTTATTACGAGCAGTACTTC. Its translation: CASRWTGLYYEQYF.

The CDR3 DNA sequence: TGTGCCAGCAAAACTAGCGATACAGATACGCAGTATTTT. Its translation: CASKTSDTDTQYF. The rearrangement uses TRBV7-9 and TRBJ2-3; TRBD2 agrees at 7 bases. With V trimmed by 7 bases and J by 3 bases, 4 bases remained unmatched. The CDR3 loop spans 13 amino acids. CDR1 and CDR2 from the germline V gene are SEHNR and FQNEAQ (reference sequence).

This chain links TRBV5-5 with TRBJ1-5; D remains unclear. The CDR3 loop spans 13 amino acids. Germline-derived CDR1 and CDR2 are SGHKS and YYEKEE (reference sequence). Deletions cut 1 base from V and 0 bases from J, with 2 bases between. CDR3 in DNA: TGTGCCAGCAGCTTGTATAGCAATCAGCCCCAGCATTTT. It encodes CASSLYSNQPQHF.

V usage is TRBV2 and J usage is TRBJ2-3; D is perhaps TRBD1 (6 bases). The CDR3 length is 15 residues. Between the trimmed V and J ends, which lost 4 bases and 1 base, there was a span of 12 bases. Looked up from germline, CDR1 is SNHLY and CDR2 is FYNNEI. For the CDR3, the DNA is TGTGCCAGCAGTGCCCTCAAGGGGGGCACAGATACGCAGTATTTT. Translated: CASSALKGGTDTQYF.

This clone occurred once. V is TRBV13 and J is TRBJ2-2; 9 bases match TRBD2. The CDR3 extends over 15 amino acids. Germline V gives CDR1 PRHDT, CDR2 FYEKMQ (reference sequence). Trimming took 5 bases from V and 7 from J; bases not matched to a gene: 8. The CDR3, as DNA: TGTGCCAGCAGCGCCCCGGGACTAGCAAGCGGGGAGCTGTTTTTT. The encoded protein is CASSAPGLASGELFF. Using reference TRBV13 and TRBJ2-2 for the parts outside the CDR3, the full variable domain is AAGVIQSPRHLIKEKRETATLKCYPIPRHDTVYWYQQGPGQDPQFLISFYEKMQSDKGSIPDRFSAQQFSDYHSELNMSSLELGDSALYFCASSAPGLASGELFFGEGSRLTVL.

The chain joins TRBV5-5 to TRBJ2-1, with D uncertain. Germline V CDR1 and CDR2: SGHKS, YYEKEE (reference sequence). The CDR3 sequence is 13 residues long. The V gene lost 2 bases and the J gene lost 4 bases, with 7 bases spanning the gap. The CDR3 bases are TGTGCCAGCAGCTTTACAGATTACAATGAGCAGTTCTTC. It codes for CASSFTDYNEQFF.

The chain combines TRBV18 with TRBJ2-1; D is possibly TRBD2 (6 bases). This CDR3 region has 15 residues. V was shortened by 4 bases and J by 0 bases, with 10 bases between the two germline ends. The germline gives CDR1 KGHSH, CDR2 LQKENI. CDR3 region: CASSLEGGSYNEQFF. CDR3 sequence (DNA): TGTGCCAGCTCACTGGAGGGAGGCTCCTACAATGAGCAGTTCTTC.

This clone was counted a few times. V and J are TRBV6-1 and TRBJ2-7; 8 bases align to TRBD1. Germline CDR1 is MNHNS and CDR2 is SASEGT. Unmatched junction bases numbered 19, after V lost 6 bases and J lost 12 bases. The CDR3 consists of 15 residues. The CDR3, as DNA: TGTGCCAGCAGCCCTCCGGGACAGGCCGTACGAAGGTTGTACTTC. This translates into CASSPPGQAVRRLYF.

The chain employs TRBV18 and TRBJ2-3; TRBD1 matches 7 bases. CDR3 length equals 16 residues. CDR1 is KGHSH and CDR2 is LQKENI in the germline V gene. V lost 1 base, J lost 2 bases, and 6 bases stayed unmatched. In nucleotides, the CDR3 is TGTGCCAGCTCACCACAGGGGGCGAACCCCACAGATACGCAGTATTTT. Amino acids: CASSPQGANPTDTQYF.

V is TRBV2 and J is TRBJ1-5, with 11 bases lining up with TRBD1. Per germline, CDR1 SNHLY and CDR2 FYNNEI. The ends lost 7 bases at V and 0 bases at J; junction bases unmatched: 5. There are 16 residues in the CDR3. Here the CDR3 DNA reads TGTGCCAGCACGGGACAGGGGGGCTATAGCAATCAGCCCCAGCATTTT. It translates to CASTGQGGYSNQPQHF.